This record concerns one T cell receptor (beta chain) sequence. The antigen this receptor binds is unknown. Base qualities are not at hand, and no much larger clone is one base apart. The collaborating institutions used their own protocols to collect whole blood in K2EDTA tubes. For TCRbeta analysis, collaborator samples were shipped as frozen whole blood, as isolated PBMCs, or as DNA extracted from either sample type. The CDR3 holds 15 amino acids from the cysteine to the phenylalanine. Left in the record is the CDR3 DNA by itself, 45 bases read in frame from the first base. The germline V end is reduced by 5 bases and the J end by 7 bases; junction bases left unmatched: 9. Per the germline V gene, MDHEN is the CDR1 and SYDVKM is the CDR2. The data originate from a study of blood T cell repertoires in COVID-19 (TCRdb year 2020). At the level of the whole study: Samples from collaborators originated in the United States, Italy and Spain and spanned both the acute and convalescent phases of COVID-19. Nearly every sample came with metadata listing a de-identified subject ID, COVID-19 status, age in years and sex. The prospective study material was composed of cDNA or gDNA derived from T cells, B-cell-depleted T cells, or PBMCs. HLA class I and class II types, where available, came from metadata supplied by the sample provider rather than from assay-based typing. The repertoires were released in a freely available public database intended as a resource for research on the immune response to SARS-CoV-2. Subjects who had been exposed to COVID-19, were actively infected with it, or had recovered from it provided the deeply sampled blood TCRbeta repertoires that made up the dataset. Samples came from the ongoing ImmuneRACE study (first 160 participants) plus 1,254 subjects from 6 global collaborators. Results and caveats for the whole study, not just this receptor: Clinical and demographic metadata were provided uncurated, with the amount varying by source and participant.

TCRbeta CDR3 regions were amplified from genomic DNA using the immunoSEQ Assay, a bias-controlled multiplex PCR. Processing in the source paper ran as follows. Within the assay, amplification of reference gene primers was used to estimate how many nucleated cells each sample contained. To quantify the absolute abundance of each unique TCRbeta CDR3 rearrangement, sequence reads were collapsed and filtered. For each sample, productive Simpson clonality was calculated by taking the square root of Simpson's diversity index across productive rearrangements. This immuneACCESS table, as held by TCRdb, lists in-frame sequences with V and J called but not all clones. Of the missing ones, under half trace to an unresolved V gene in checked studies; the others have no known cause. V and J calls and clone size are given by that table; D and trimming were obtained from the DNA. For this sample there are approximately 260,000 clones; 65% to 90% appear just once. Of the sample, roughly 4.6% is held by the ten largest clones.

This receptor chain uses TRBV28 and TRBJ2-1, with 9 junctional bases fitting TRBD2. This receptor was identified in a woman aged 80 or older with active or convalescent COVID-19. Sequenced sample: peripheral blood. The bases are TGTGCCAGCAGTAGACTAAGCGGGAGGCTGAATGAGCAGTTCTTC. The resulting protein is CASSRLSGRLNEQFF.